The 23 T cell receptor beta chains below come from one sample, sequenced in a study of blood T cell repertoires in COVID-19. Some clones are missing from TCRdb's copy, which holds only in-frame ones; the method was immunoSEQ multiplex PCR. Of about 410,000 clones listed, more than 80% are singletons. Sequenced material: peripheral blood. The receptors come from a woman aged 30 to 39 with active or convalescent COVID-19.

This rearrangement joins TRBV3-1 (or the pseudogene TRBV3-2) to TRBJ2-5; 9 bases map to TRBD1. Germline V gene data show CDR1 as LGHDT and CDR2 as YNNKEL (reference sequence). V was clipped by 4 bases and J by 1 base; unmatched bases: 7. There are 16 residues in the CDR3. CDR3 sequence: CASSPRQGVIQETQYF. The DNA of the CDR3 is TGTGCCAGCAGCCCTAGACAGGGGGTGATCCAAGAGACCCAGTACTTC.

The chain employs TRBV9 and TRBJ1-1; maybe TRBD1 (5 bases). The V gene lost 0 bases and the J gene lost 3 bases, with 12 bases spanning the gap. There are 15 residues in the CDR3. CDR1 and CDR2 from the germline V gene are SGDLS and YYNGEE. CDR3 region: CASSVGQGSYTEAFF. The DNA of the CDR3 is TGTGCCAGCAGCGTAGGGCAGGGATCGTACACTGAAGCTTTCTTT.

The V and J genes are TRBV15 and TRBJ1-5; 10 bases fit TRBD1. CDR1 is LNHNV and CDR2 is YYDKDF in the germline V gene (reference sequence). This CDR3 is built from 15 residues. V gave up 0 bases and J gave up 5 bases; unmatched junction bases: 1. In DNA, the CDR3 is TGTGCCACCAGCAGAGATGGGACAGGGGATCAGCCCCAGCATTTT. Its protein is CATSRDGTGDQPQHF.

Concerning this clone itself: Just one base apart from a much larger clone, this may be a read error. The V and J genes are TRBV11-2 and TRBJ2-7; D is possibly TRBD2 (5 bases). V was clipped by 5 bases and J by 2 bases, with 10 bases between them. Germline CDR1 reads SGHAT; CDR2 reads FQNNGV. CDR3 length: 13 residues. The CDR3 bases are TGTGCCAGCAGCCGGACGGGGACCTACGAGCAGTACTTC. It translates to CASSRTGTYEQYF.

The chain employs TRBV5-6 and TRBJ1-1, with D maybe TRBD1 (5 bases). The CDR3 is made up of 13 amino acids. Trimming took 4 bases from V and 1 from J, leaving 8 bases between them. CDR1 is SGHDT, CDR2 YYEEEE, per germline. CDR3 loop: CASSPTENTEAFF. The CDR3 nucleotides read TGTGCCAGCAGCCCGACAGAGAACACTGAAGCTTTCTTT.

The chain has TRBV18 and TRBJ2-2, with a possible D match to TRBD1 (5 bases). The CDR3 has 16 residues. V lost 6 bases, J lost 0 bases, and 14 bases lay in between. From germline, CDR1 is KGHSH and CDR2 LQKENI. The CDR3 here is CASSLTSGTNTGELFF. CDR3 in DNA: TGTGCCAGCTCCCTTACGTCAGGGACGAACACCGGGGAGCTGTTTTTT.

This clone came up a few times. For the CDR3, the DNA is TGCGCCAGCAGCCCCGGAGACAGGGGGCAGTACTATGGCTACACCTTC. Encoded protein: CASSPGDRGQYYGYTF. J is TRBJ1-2 and V is TRBV4-1, with 10 bases identical to TRBD1. Germline V lookup: CDR1 MGHRA, CDR2 YSYEKL. This CDR3 has 16 residues. Trimming at V came to 4 bases and at J to 3 bases, leaving 8 bases not matched to a gene.

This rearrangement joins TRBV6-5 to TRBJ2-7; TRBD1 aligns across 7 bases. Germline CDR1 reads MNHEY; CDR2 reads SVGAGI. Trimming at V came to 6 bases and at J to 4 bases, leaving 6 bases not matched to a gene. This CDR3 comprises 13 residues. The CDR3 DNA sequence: TGTGCCAGCAGAGGGGACAGTAATTACGAGCAGTACTTC. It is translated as CASRGDSNYEQYF.

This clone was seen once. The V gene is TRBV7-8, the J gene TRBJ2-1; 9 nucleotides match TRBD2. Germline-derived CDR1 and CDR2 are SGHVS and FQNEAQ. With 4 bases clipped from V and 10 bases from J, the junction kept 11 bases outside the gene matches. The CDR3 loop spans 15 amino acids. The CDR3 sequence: CASSYPAGGRGEQFF. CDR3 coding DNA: TGTGCCAGCAGCTACCCAGCGGGGGGACGAGGGGAGCAGTTCTTC.

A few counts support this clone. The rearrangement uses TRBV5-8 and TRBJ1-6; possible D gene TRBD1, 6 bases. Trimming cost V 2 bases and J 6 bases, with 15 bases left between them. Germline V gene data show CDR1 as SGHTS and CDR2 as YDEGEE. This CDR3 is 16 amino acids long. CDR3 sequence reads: CASSFMGAISNSPLHF. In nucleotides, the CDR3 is TGTGCCAGCAGCTTTATGGGGGCTATCAGTAATTCACCCCTCCACTTT.

CDR3 bases: TGCGCCAGCAGCCAGCGCGCAGGGGGCTTTATGGACACTGAAGCTTTCTTT. Its protein is CASSQRAGGFMDTEAFF. The chain is built from TRBV5-1 and TRBJ1-1, with TRBD1 matching over 8 bases. CDR1 SGHRS and CDR2 YFSETQ come from the germline V gene. V shed 4 bases, J shed 3 bases, and the junction held 14 bases outside the gene matches. The CDR3 spans 17 residues.

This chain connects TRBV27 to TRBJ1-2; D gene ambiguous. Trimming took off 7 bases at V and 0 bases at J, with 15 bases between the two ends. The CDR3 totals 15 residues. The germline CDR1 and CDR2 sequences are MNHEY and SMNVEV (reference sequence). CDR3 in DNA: TGTGCCAGCACCACGAACCTTTTAGCTAACTATGGCTACACCTTC. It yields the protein CASTTNLLANYGYTF.

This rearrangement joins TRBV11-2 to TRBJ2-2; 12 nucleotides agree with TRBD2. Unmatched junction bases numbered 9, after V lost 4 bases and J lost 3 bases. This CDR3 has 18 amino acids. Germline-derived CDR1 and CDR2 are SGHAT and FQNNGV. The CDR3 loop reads CASSSSSGRAFDTGELFF. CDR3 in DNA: TGTGCCAGCAGCTCATCTAGCGGGAGGGCTTTCGACACCGGGGAGCTGTTTTTT.

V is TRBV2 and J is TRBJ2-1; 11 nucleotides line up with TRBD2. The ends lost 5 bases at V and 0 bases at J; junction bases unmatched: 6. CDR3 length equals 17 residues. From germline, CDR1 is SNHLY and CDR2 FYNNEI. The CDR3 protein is CASSTEGLAASYNEQFF. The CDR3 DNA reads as TGTGCCAGCAGTACCGAGGGACTAGCGGCCTCCTACAATGAGCAGTTCTTC.

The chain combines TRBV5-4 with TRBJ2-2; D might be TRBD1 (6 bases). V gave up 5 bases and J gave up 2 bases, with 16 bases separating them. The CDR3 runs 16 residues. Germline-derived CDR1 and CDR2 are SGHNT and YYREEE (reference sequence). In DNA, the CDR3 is TGTGCCAGCAGTACGGGACATTCCATCAACACCGGGGAGCTGTTTTTT. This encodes CASSTGHSINTGELFF.

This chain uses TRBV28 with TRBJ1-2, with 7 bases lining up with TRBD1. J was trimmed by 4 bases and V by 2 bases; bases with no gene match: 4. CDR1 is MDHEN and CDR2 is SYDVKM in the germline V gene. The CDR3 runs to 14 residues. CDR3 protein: CASSLQGGTYGYTF. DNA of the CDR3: TGTGCCAGCAGTTTACAGGGGGGTACCTATGGCTACACCTTC.

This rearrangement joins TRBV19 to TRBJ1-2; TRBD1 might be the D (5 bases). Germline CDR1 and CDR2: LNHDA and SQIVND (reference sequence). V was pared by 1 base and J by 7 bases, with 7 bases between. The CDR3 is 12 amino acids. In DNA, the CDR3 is TGTGCCAGTAGTATAGGCACAGGTGGCTACACCTTC. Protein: CASSIGTGGYTF. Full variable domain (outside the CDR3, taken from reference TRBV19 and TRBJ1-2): DGGITQSPKYLFRKEGQNVTLSCEQNLNHDAMYWYRQDPGQGLRLIYYSQIVNDFQKGDIAEGYSVSREKKESFPLTVTSAQKNPTAFYLCASSIGTGGYTFGSGTRLTVV.

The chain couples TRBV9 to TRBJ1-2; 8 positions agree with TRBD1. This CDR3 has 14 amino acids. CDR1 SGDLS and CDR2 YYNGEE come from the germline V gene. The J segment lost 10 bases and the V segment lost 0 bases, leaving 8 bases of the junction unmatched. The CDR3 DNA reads TGTGCCAGCAGCGTAGGTTGGACAGGGAGCGCCTACACCTTC. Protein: CASSVGWTGSAYTF.

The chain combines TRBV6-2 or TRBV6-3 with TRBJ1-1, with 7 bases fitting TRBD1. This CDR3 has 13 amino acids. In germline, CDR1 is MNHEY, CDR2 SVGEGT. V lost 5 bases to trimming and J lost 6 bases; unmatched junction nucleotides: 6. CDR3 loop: CASSTNRGSEAFF. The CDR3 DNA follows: TGTGCCAGCAGTACAAACAGGGGTTCTGAAGCTTTCTTT.

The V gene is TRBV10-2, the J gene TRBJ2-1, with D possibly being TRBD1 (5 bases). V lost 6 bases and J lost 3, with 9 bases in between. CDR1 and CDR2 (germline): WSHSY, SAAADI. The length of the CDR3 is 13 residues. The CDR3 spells CASRRDSYNEQFF. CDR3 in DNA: TGCGCCAGCAGACGAGACAGCTACAATGAGCAGTTCTTC.

CDR3 coding DNA: TGTGCCAGCACCAACCAGGGGGGTTGGACTGAAGCTTTCTTT. Its translation: CASTNQGGWTEAFF. This rearrangement joins TRBV5-4 to TRBJ1-1, with 7 bases matching TRBD1. The germline V gene encodes CDR1 SGHNT and CDR2 YYREEE (reference sequence). J was trimmed by 5 bases and V by 6 bases; bases with no gene match: 10. The CDR3 spans 14 residues.

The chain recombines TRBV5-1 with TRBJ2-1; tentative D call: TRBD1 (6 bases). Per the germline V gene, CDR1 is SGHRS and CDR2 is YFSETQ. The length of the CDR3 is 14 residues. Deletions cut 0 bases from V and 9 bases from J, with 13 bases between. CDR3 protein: CASSLVRQVAEQFF. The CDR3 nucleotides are TGCGCCAGCAGCTTGGTACGACAGGTCGCTGAGCAGTTCTTC.

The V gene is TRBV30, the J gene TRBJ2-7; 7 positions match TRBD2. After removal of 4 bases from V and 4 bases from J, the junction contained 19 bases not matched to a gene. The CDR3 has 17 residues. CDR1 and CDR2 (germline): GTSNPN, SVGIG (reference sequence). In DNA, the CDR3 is TGTGCCTGGACCCTCAAGGCGGGGCGGGGGTCCCCTTACGAGCAGTACTTC. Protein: CAWTLKAGRGSPYEQYF. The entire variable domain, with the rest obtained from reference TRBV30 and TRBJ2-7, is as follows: SQTIHQWPATLVQPVGSPLSLECTVEGTSNPNLYWYRQAAGRGLQLLFYSVGIGQISSEVPQNLSASRPQDRQFILSSKKLLLSDSGFYLCAWTLKAGRGSPYEQYFGPGTRLTVT.